This TCR beta chain was sequenced in a study of cytomegalovirus exposure and HLA in healthy donors. The CDR3 runs 17 residues. Germline CDR1 reads MNHNS; CDR2 reads SASEGT. Trimming cost V 4 bases and J 3 bases; bases outside gene matches: 10. PCR was performed using 60 Vbeta and 13 Jbeta primers. The protocol was immunoSEQ multiplex PCR, while the TCRdb copy is restricted to in-frame clones and leaves out a portion. The data contain 110,000 to 150,000 clones, 80% to 90% of them seen just once; the ten biggest clones take up 3.5% to 4.5%. Whole-study findings and limits: Common viral pathogens (according to a later analysis) appeared linked to several of the most significant clusters. A missense DCLRE1C variant was associated with V- and J-gene trimming of TCR beta chains in a later analysis, and an independent cohort replicated the association.

As regards this clone: Its antigen remains unknown.

The clonotype was recovered from a woman in her thirties or forties in good health and CMV-seropositive. The chain has TRBV6-1 and TRBJ1-3; TRBD1 matches at 9 bases. Sequencing was done on a sample of PBMCs. The CDR3 loop reads CASSVPTTGGGGNTIYF. The CDR3 DNA reads TGTGCCAGCAGTGTCCCCACCACAGGGGGCGGTGGAAACACCATATATTTT.